Presented here are 30 T cell receptor beta chains from one specimen sequenced in a study of cytomegalovirus exposure and HLA in healthy donors (dated by TCRdb to the late 2010s). Libraries were made using the immunoSEQ multiplex PCR assay. For the multiplex PCR, a mixture combining 60 forward primers for TCR Vbeta segments and 13 reverse primers for TCR Jbeta segments was used. TCRdb obtained this table from immuneACCESS and retained in-frame rearrangements with V and J assigned. These tables miss some clones; where compared with another copy, unresolved V genes account for less than half of the shortfall, and the remainder is unexplained. This sample's table has entries for 68,000 or so clones. Roughly 8% of the sample lies in the top ten. Specimen: PBMCs. The receptors stem from a female donor in good health and CMV-seropositive.

The CDR3 DNA reads as TGTGCCAGCAGTGAAGACGCGGGAGGGGGGTACAATGAGCAGTTCTTC. Amino acids: CASSEDAGGGYNEQFF. The chain links TRBV6-1 to TRBJ2-1; TRBD2 matches 9 bases. Germline CDR1 MNHNS, CDR2 SASEGT. V trimming: 1 base; J trimming: 4 bases; junction bases outside the gene matches: 5. There are 16 residues in the CDR3.

The chain combines TRBV2 with TRBJ2-3, with 14 bases fitting TRBD2. The germline gives CDR1 SNHLY, CDR2 FYNNEI. The CDR3 consists of 15 residues. Trimming at V came to 6 bases and at J to 9 bases, leaving 8 bases not matched to a gene. The CDR3, as DNA: TGTGCCAGCAGGGGGCCGGGACTAGCGGGAGCGACGCAGTATTTT. Translating gives CASRGPGLAGATQYF.

For this clone: An end of the junction differs from the germline gene, which may be a read error. The CDR3 sequence: CASSPGLAGGKFYEQYF. As DNA, the CDR3 is TGTGCTAGCAGCCCAGGACTAGCGGGGGGGAAGTTCTACGAGCAGTACTTC. V gene TRBV7-7 combines with J gene TRBJ2-7; 15 positions match TRBD2. This CDR3 contains 17 residues. In germline, CDR1 is SSHAT, CDR2 FNYEAQ (reference sequence).

The genes are TRBV16 and TRBJ1-1, with 7 positions matching TRBD1. Germline-derived CDR1 and CDR2 are KGHSY and FQNENV. This CDR3 is built from 14 residues. The V and J ends lost 2 bases and 6 bases, in that order; junction bases with no gene match: 6. The chain's CDR3 is CASSQAGGRPEAFF. The CDR3 nucleotides read TGTGCCAGCAGCCAAGCAGGGGGTCGCCCTGAAGCTTTCTTT.

The rearrangement uses TRBV7-2 and TRBJ2-7; D is ambiguous. This CDR3 contains 14 residues. Between the trimmed V and J ends, which lost 3 bases and 3 bases, there was a span of 12 bases. Per germline, CDR1 SGHTA and CDR2 FQGNSA. The CDR3 DNA reads as TGTGCCAGCAGCTTTTCAGTACCTCTCTACGAGCAGTACTTC. This translates into CASSFSVPLYEQYF.

The chain carries TRBV30 and TRBJ1-5; 9 bases map to TRBD1. The germline V gene has CDR1 GTSNPN and CDR2 SVGIG (reference sequence). The CDR3 covers 14 residues. V lost 3 bases, J lost 7 bases, and 7 bases stayed unmatched. In DNA form, the CDR3 reads TGTGCCTGGAGGGACAGGGGAACGGGACAGCCCCAGCATTTT. Amino acid sequence: CAWRDRGTGQPQHF.

The chain is built from TRBV30 and TRBJ1-2; unclear D gene. Germline V CDR1 and CDR2: GTSNPN, SVGIG (reference sequence). The CDR3 has 11 residues. V was trimmed by 5 bases and J by 8 bases, leaving 12 bases between them. As DNA, the CDR3 is TGTGCCTGGGGGCCCCCTATCGGCTACACCTTC. Amino acids: CAWGPPIGYTF.

The gene calls are TRBV7-6 and TRBJ2-1; D uncertain. V was cut by 3 bases and J by 0 bases, with 9 bases left in between. This CDR3 region has 15 residues. Germline CDR1 reads SGHVS; CDR2 reads FNYEAQ. The CDR3 nucleotides read TGTGCCAGCAGCTTTTCGAGAAGCTCCTACAATGAGCAGTTCTTC. Protein sequence: CASSFSRSSYNEQFF. Using reference TRBV7-6 and TRBJ2-1 for the parts outside the CDR3, the full variable domain is GAGVSQSPRYKVTKRGQDVALRCDPISGHVSLYWYRQALGQGPEFLTYFNYEAQQDKSGLPNDRFSAERPEGSISTLTIQRTEQRDSAMYRCASSFSRSSYNEQFFGPGTRLTVL.

The chain couples TRBV7-2 to TRBJ1-2; D not resolved. The CDR3 sequence is 13 residues long. The V end lost 4 bases, the J end lost 6 bases, and 12 bases lay between the germline ends. Germline V lookup: CDR1 SGHTA, CDR2 FQGNSA. Here the CDR3 reads CASSSSHGNGYTF. The CDR3 DNA follows: TGTGCCAGCAGCTCCTCACACGGGAATGGCTACACCTTC.

The rearrangement uses TRBV30 and TRBJ1-2; TRBD1 matches at 8 bases. V was pared by 0 bases and J by 8 bases, with 8 bases of the junction left unmatched. Looked up from germline, CDR1 is GTSNPN and CDR2 is SVGIG (reference sequence). The CDR3 runs to 14 residues. The CDR3 nucleotides are TGTGCCTGGAGTGTATGCAGGGGGCGTTGCGGCTACACCTTC. This sequence encodes CAWSVCRGRCGYTF.

The chain couples TRBV27 to TRBJ1-1; a weak D match, TRBD1 (5 bases). There are 13 residues in the CDR3. V was clipped by 3 bases and J by 3 bases, with 8 bases between them. Germline CDR1 and CDR2: MNHEY and SMNVEV (reference sequence). The CDR3 coding sequence is TGTGCCAGCAGTTTTCCAGGGTACACTGAAGCTTTCTTT. The encoded protein is CASSFPGYTEAFF.

This sequence joins TRBV4-3 and TRBJ1-1, with TRBD1 matching over 8 bases. The CDR3 is 15 amino acids. V gave up 0 bases and J gave up 6 bases; unmatched junction bases: 6. Germline V gene lookup returns CDR1 LGHNA and CDR2 YSLEER. CDR3 loop: CASSQEDRDGSEAFF. Written as DNA, the CDR3 is TGCGCCAGCAGCCAAGAGGACAGGGATGGCTCTGAAGCTTTCTTT.

The J gene is TRBJ1-4, the V gene TRBV6-5; D is undetermined. This CDR3 comprises 16 residues. V was shortened by 2 bases and J by 4 bases, with 14 bases between the two germline ends. Germline V gene lookup returns CDR1 MNHEY and CDR2 SVGAGI. The CDR3 bases are TGTGCCAGCAGTTACGATCCGGGAGTGGGTAATGAAAAACTGTTTTTT. It yields the protein CASSYDPGVGNEKLFF.

The chain recombines TRBV15 with TRBJ2-1; 8 bases line up with TRBD2. Trimming at V came to 3 bases and at J to 5 bases, leaving 9 bases not matched to a gene. CDR1 is LNHNV, CDR2 YYDKDF, per germline (reference sequence). This CDR3 spans 16 amino acids. The CDR3 spells CATSRGAGVVDNEQFF. CDR3 coding DNA: TGTGCCACCAGCAGGGGAGCGGGAGTAGTCGACAATGAGCAGTTCTTC.

The chain has TRBV5-4 and TRBJ2-7, with D possibly matching TRBD2 (5 bases). Germline lookup yields CDR1 SGHNT and CDR2 YYREEE (reference sequence). The CDR3 is 13 residues long. The germline V and J ends were trimmed by 4 bases and 2 bases, with 10 bases remaining between them. CDR3 loop: CASSITGTYEQYF. The CDR3 DNA is TGTGCCAGCAGCATAACCGGGACCTACGAGCAGTACTTC.

The CDR3: CASRYDSASSYEQYF. CDR3 in DNA: TGTGCCAGCAGGTACGACTCGGCGAGCTCCTACGAGCAGTACTTC. V and J are TRBV28 and TRBJ2-7; unclear D gene. The CDR3 totals 15 residues. Germline V gene data show CDR1 as MDHEN and CDR2 as SYDVKM. Deletions cut 6 bases from V and 0 bases from J, with 15 bases between.

This chain links TRBV5-1 with TRBJ2-1; 10 positions agree with TRBD1. The junction had 6 bases not matched to a gene; V was cut back by 0 bases and J by 9 bases. Germline CDR1 is SGHRS and CDR2 is YFSETQ. This CDR3 spans 15 amino acids. The CDR3 coding sequence is TGCGCCAGCAGCTTGGGGGGACAGGGGAAGGGTGAGCAGTTCTTC. Translation gives CASSLGGQGKGEQFF.

The gene calls are TRBV6-6 and TRBJ2-3; D is possibly TRBD2 (5 bases). V lost 2 bases, J lost 2 bases, and 11 bases lay in between. The CDR3 sequence is 15 residues long. Germline lookup yields CDR1 MNHNY and CDR2 SVGAGI (reference sequence). CDR3 amino acids: CASSYRASYTDTQYF. The CDR3 DNA sequence: TGTGCCAGCAGTTACCGGGCTAGCTACACAGATACGCAGTATTTT.

J is TRBJ2-1 and V is TRBV9; 10 nucleotides agree with TRBD1. Trimming removed 0 bases from V and 6 bases from J; junction bases left unmatched: 3. The CDR3 sequence is 15 residues long. CDR1 is SGDLS and CDR2 is YYNGEE in the germline V gene. CDR3 in amino acids: CASSVVGTGVNEQFF. Here the CDR3 DNA reads TGTGCCAGCAGCGTAGTGGGGACAGGGGTCAATGAGCAGTTCTTC.

This CDR3 is CASSLAGTGAYEQYF. CDR3 sequence (DNA): TGCGCCAGCAGCTTGGCCGGGACAGGGGCCTACGAGCAGTACTTC. The gene calls are TRBV5-1 and TRBJ2-7; TRBD1 matches at 10 bases. This CDR3 has 15 amino acids. The V and J ends lost 0 bases and 2 bases, in that order; junction bases with no gene match: 2. Germline CDR1 and CDR2: SGHRS and YFSETQ. Looking up the rest from reference TRBV5-1 and TRBJ2-7 gives the full variable domain: KAGVTQTPRYLIKTRGQQVTLSCSPISGHRSVSWYQQTPGQGLQFLFEYFSETQRNKGNFPGRFSGRQFSNSRSEMNVSTLELGDSALYLCASSLAGTGAYEQYFGPGTRLTVT.

The genes are TRBV5-1 and TRBJ1-4, with TRBD1 as a possible D gene (5 bases). This CDR3 is built from 15 residues. With 4 bases removed from V and 0 bases from J, the gap between germline ends came to 10 bases. From germline, CDR1 is SGHRS and CDR2 YFSETQ. As DNA, the CDR3 is TGCGCCAGCAGCGCCAGGGATCCAACTAATGAAAAACTGTTTTTT. It encodes CASSARDPTNEKLFF.

The J gene is TRBJ1-1, the V gene TRBV25-1; D uncertain. There are 12 residues in the CDR3. Trimming cost V 1 base and J 8 bases, with 8 bases left between them. Per germline, CDR1 MGHDK and CDR2 SYGVNS. The chain's CDR3 is CASSEFPGEAFF. In nucleotides, the CDR3 is TGTGCCAGCAGTGAATTCCCGGGAGAAGCTTTCTTT. Full variable domain (outside the CDR3, taken from reference TRBV25-1 and TRBJ1-1): EADIYQTPRYLVIGTGKKITLECSQTMGHDKMYWYQQDPGMELHLIHYSYGVNSTEKGDLSSESTVSRIRTEHFPLTLESARPSHTSQYLCASSEFPGEAFFGQGTRLTVV.

The chain carries TRBV19 and TRBJ1-2; the match to TRBD1 covers 7 bases. V shed 7 bases and J 8 bases; nucleotides not matched to a gene: 10. CDR1 and CDR2 from the germline V gene are LNHDA and SQIVND (reference sequence). The CDR3 spans 13 residues. CDR3 sequence reads: CASTIGGGRGYTF. The CDR3 DNA is TGTGCCAGTACCATCGGAGGGGGCCGGGGCTACACCTTC. Full variable domain (rest looked up from reference TRBV19 and TRBJ1-2): DGGITQSPKYLFRKEGQNVTLSCEQNLNHDAMYWYRQDPGQGLRLIYYSQIVNDFQKGDIAEGYSVSREKKESFPLTVTSAQKNPTAFYLCASTIGGGRGYTFGSGTRLTVV.

The chain has TRBV18 and TRBJ2-1; TRBD2 matches 15 bases. V lost 3 bases, J lost 0 bases, and 6 bases stayed unmatched. Germline assignment: CDR1 KGHSH and CDR2 LQKENI. The CDR3 length is 19 residues. DNA for the CDR3: TGTGCCAGCTCACCTGGACTAGCGGGAGGGTCCGGCTCCTACAATGAGCAGTTCTTC. Its protein product is CASSPGLAGGSGSYNEQFF.

The V call is TRBV7-8, the J call TRBJ2-3; perhaps TRBD1 as D (5 bases). CDR1 and CDR2 from the germline V gene are SGHVS and FQNEAQ. The CDR3 is made up of 18 amino acids. The DNA of the CDR3 is TGTGACCGCAGCTTCAGCGAGACAGAGCCTGAGGACACAGATACGCAGTATTTT. It encodes CDRSFSETEPEDTDTQYF.

The chain couples TRBV7-6 to TRBJ2-1, with a tentative D call TRBD1 (5 bases). The CDR3 has 16 residues. CDR1 is SGHVS, CDR2 FNYEAQ, per germline. The V end lost 1 base, the J end lost 4 bases, and 14 bases lay between the germline ends. The CDR3 is CASSLDTPQGYNEQFF. DNA for the CDR3: TGTGCCAGCAGCTTAGATACCCCTCAGGGTTACAATGAGCAGTTCTTC. Based on the CDR3 plus reference TRBV7-6 and TRBJ2-1, the full variable domain is GAGVSQSPRYKVTKRGQDVALRCDPISGHVSLYWYRQALGQGPEFLTYFNYEAQQDKSGLPNDRFSAERPEGSISTLTIQRTEQRDSAMYRCASSLDTPQGYNEQFFGPGTRLTVL.

The J gene is TRBJ2-7, the V gene TRBV4-3; 13 bases are shared with TRBD2. The V gene's germline CDR1 is LGHNA and CDR2 YSLEER. The trim removed 6 bases at V and 3 bases at J, leaving 8 bases unmatched. This CDR3 has 16 residues. CDR3 DNA sequence: TGCGCCAGCAGTCCCACCGGACTAGCGGGGGTCTACGAGCAGTACTTC. Translating it yields CASSPTGLAGVYEQYF.

The chain recombines TRBV4-3 with TRBJ2-2; 9 bases line up with TRBD1. With V trimmed by 2 bases and J by 7 bases, 5 bases remained unmatched. There are 15 residues in the CDR3. The V gene's germline CDR1 is LGHNA and CDR2 YSLEER. The CDR3 coding sequence is TGCGCCAGCAGCCAACAAGGGACAGGGTTCGGGGAGCTGTTTTTT. Residues: CASSQQGTGFGELFF.

V usage is TRBV7-2 and J usage is TRBJ2-3; 12 bases are a match to TRBD2. The CDR3 extends over 16 amino acids. CDR1 SGHTA and CDR2 FQGNSA come from the germline V gene. Trimming took 3 bases from V and 6 from J; bases not matched to a gene: 7. The CDR3 DNA reads as TGTGCCAGCAGCTTTCCTAGCGGGGGGGCACGCGATACGCAGTATTTT. Its protein is CASSFPSGGARDTQYF.

The V and J genes are TRBV30 and TRBJ1-5; possible D gene TRBD1, 6 bases. There are 15 residues in the CDR3. From germline, CDR1 is GTSNPN and CDR2 SVGIG (reference sequence). The V end lost 3 bases, the J end lost 6 bases, and 18 bases lay between the germline ends. In DNA, the CDR3 is TGTGCCTGGAGGAGTCCCCAGGGGATTGGTCAGCCCCAGCATTTT. It codes for CAWRSPQGIGQPQHF.